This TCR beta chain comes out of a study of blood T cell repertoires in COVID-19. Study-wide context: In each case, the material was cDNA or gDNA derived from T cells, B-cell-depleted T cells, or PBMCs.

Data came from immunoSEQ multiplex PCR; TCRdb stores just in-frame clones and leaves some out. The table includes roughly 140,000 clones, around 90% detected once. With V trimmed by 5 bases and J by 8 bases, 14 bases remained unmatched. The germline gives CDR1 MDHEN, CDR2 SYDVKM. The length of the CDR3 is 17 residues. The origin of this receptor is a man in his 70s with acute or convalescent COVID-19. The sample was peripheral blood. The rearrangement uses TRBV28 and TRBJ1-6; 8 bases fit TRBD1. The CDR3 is CASSLGQGRRADSPLHF. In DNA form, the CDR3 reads TGTGCCAGCAGTCTCGGACAGGGTAGGAGAGCGGATTCACCCCTCCACTTT.